This T cell receptor beta chain was identified in a study of blood T cells in healthy people across ages. Alongside a J-beta primer mix, a sample-barcoded 5' primer served in a second PCR lasting about 7 to 11 cycles. TCRdb called the 5' RACE reads again in MiXCR, with one record for every CDR3 protein. The table has 760,000 or so distinct CDR3 sequences, 25% seen once; the top ten hold 9% to 9.5%. This clonotype appeared a few times. V lost 4 bases, J lost 3 bases, and 16 bases lay in between. This CDR3 contains 16 residues. Looked up from germline, CDR1 is SEHNR and CDR2 is FQNEAQ (reference sequence). The data also belong to a second study, concerning T cells of mothers and their children.

The receptor was derived from a boy between 10 and 17 years old in good health. This chain joins TRBV7-9 and TRBJ1-3, with a tentative D call TRBD1 (6 bases). Sequenced: blood. The CDR3 region is CASSSRDIAGGNTIYF. The CDR3 nucleotides read TGTGCCAGCAGCTCCCGGGACATAGCTGGTGGAAACACCATATATTTT. Together with reference TRBV7-9 and TRBJ1-3, the CDR3 gives the full variable domain: DTGVSQNPRHKITKRGQNVTFRCDPISEHNRLYWYRQTLGQGPEFLTYFQNEAQLEKSRLLSDRFSAERPKGSFSTLEIQRTEQGDSAMYLCASSSRDIAGGNTIYFGEGSWLTVV.